This T cell receptor (beta chain) was captured by sequencing in a study of blood T cell repertoires in COVID-19. Study in general: The United States, Italy and Spain were the sources of the acute and convalescent COVID-19 samples. PBMCs, B-cell-depleted T cells, or T cells were the source of the cDNA or gDNA that made up the material.

Per the original methods: Amplification of reference gene primers provided the estimated nucleated cell counts. Method: immunoSEQ multiplex PCR; TCRdb's copy keeps in-frame clones and lacks some. From that table come the V and J calls and clone size; the DNA was used to work out D and trimming. The data show roughly 92,000 clones, around four fifths seen once. CDR3 length equals 15 residues. The germline V gene encodes CDR1 MGHRA and CDR2 YSYEKL. V lost 3 bases to trimming and J lost 8 bases, with 14 bases between them. What was sequenced was peripheral blood. This sequence joins TRBV4-1 and TRBJ1-6; D possibly corresponds to TRBD1 (5 bases). This receptor was identified in a woman older than 75 with active or convalescent COVID-19. The CDR3, as DNA: TGCGCCAGCAGCCAGCGGGGGAGAGGTGATTCACCCCTCCACTTT. Encoded protein: CASSQRGRGDSPLHF.